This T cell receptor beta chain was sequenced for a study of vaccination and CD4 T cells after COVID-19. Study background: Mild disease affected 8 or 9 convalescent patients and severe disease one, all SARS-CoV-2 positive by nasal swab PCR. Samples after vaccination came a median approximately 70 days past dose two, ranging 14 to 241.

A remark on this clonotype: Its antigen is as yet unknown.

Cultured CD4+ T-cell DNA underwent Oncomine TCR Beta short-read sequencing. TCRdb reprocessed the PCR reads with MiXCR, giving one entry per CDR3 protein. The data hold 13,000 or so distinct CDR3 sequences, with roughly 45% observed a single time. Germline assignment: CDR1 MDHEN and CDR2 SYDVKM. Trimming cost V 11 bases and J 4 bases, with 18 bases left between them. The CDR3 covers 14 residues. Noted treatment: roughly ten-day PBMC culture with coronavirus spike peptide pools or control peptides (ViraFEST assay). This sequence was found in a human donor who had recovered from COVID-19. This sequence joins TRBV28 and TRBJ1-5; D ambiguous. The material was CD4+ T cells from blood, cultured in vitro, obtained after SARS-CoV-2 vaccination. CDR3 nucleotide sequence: TGTGCCGCCAAGACCGTCTTGGGGAATCAGCCCCAGCATTTT. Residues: CAAKTVLGNQPQHF. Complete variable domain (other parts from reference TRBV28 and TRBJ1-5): DVKVTQSSRYLVKRTGEKVFLECVQDMDHENMFWYRQDPGLGLRLIYFSYDVKMKEKGDIPEGYSVSREKKERFSLILESASTNQTSMYLCAAKTVLGNQPQHFGDGTRLSIL.